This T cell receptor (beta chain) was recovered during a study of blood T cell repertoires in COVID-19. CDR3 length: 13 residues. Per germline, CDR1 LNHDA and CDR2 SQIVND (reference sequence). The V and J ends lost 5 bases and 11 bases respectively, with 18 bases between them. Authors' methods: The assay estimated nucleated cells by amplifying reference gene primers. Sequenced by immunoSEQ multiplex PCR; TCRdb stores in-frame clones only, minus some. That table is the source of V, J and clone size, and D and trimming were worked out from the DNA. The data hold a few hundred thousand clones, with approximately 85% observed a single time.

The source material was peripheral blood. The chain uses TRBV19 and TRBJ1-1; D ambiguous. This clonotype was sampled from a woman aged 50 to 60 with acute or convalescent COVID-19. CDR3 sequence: CASSVVPPSRAFF. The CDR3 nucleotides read TGTGCCAGTAGTGTAGTACCCCCCTCGAGGGCTTTCTTT.